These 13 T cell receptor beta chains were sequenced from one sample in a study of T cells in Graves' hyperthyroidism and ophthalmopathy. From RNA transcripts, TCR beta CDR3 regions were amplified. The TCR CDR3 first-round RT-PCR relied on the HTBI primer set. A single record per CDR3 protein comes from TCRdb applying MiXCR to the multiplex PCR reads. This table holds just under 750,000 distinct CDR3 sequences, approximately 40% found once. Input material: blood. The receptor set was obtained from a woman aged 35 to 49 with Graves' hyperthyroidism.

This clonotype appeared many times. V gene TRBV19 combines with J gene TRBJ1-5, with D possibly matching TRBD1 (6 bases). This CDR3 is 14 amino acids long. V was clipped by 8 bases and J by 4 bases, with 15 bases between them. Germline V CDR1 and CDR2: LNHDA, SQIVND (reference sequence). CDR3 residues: CASARQASNQPQHF. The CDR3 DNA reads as TGTGCCAGTGCCCGACAGGCGAGTAATCAGCCCCAGCATTTT. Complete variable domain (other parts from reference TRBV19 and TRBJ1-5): DGGITQSPKYLFRKEGQNVTLSCEQNLNHDAMYWYRQDPGQGLRLIYYSQIVNDFQKGDIAEGYSVSREKKESFPLTVTSAQKNPTAFYLCASARQASNQPQHFGDGTRLSIL.

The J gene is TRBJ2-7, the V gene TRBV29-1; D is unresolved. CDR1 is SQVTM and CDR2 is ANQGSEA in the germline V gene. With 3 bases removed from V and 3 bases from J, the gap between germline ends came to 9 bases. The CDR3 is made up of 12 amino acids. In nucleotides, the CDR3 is TGCAGCGTTGACGACACCTACTACGAGCAGTACTTC. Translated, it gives CSVDDTYYEQYF.

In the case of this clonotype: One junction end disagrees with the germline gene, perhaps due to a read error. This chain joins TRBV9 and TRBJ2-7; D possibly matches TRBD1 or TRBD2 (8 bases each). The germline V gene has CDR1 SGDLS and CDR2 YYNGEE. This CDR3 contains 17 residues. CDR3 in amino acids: CASSASGGGTGPYEQCF. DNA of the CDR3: TGTGCCAGCAGCGCCTCGGGAGGGGGGACAGGACCCTACGAGCAGTGCTTC.

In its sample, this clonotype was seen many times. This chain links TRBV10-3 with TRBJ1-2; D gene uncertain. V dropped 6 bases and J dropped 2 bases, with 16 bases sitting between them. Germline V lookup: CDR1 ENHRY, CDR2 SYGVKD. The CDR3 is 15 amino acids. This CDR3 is CAIRESKQWNYGYTF. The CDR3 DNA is TGTGCCATCAGGGAATCCAAACAATGGAACTATGGCTACACCTTC.

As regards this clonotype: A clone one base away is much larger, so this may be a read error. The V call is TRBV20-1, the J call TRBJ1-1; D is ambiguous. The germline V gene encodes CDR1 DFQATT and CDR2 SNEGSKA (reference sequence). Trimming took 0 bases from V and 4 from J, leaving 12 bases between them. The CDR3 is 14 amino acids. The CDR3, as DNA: TGCAGTGCTAGAGATATGGCACAGAGCACTGAAGCTTTCTTT. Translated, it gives CSARDMAQSTEAFF.

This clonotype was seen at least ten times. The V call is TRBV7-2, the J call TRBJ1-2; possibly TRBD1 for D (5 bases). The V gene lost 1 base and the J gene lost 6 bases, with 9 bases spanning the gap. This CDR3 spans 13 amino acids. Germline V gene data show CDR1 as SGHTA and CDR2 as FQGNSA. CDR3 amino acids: CASSLGGVHGYTF. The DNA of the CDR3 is TGTGCCAGCAGCTTAGGAGGGGTTCATGGCTACACCTTC.

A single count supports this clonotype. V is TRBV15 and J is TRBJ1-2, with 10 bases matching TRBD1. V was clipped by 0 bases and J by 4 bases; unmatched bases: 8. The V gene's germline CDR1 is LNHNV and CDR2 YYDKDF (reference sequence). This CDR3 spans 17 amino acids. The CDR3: CATSRDQRQGAPYGYTF. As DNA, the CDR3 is TGTGCCACCAGCAGAGATCAGAGACAGGGGGCTCCCTATGGCTACACCTTC.

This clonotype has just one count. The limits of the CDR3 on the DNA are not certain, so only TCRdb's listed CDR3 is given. The CDR3 reads CAILGVAGANVLTFGAGNQPQHF. The rearrangement links TRBV10-3 to TRBJ1-5; the D segment call TRBD1 is taken from the table without a DNA check. Per the germline V gene, CDR1 is ENHRY and CDR2 is SYGVKD. The CDR3 is 23 residues long, ends included.

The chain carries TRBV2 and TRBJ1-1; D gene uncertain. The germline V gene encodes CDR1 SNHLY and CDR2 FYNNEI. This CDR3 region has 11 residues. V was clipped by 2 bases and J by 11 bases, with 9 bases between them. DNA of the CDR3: TGTGCCAGCAGTGAATGGGCAGAGGCTTTCTTT. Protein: CASSEWAEAFF.

The CDR3 loop is CATAKAGGGNPGYTF. DNA of the CDR3: TGTGCCACGGCCAAAGCCGGGGGCGGCAACCCCGGCTACACCTTC. The rearrangement uses TRBV24-1 and TRBJ1-2, with D tentatively TRBD1 (6 bases). The CDR3 covers 15 residues. With 10 bases removed from V and 8 bases from J, the gap between germline ends came to 25 bases. Per germline, CDR1 KGHDR and CDR2 SFDVKD.

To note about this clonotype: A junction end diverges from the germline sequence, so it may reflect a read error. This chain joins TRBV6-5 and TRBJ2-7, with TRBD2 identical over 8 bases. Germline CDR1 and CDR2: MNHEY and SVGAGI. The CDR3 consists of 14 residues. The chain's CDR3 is CAISYEGLAYEQYF. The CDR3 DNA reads TGTGCCATCAGTTACGAGGGACTAGCCTACGAGCAGTACTTC.

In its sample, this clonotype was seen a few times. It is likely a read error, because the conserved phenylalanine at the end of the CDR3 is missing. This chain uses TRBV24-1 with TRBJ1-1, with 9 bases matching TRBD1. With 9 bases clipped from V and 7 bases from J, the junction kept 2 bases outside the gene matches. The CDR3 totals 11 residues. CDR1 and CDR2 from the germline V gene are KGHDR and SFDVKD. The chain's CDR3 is CATRQGDEAFL. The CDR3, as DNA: TGTGCCACCCGACAGGGGGATGAAGCTTTCCTT.

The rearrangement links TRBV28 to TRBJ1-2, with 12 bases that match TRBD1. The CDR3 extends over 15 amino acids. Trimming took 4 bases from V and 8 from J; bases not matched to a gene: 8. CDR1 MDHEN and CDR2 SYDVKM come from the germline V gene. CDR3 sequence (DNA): TGTGCCAGCAGTTCCGGGACAGGGGGCATAGAGGGCTACACCTTC. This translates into CASSSGTGGIEGYTF.